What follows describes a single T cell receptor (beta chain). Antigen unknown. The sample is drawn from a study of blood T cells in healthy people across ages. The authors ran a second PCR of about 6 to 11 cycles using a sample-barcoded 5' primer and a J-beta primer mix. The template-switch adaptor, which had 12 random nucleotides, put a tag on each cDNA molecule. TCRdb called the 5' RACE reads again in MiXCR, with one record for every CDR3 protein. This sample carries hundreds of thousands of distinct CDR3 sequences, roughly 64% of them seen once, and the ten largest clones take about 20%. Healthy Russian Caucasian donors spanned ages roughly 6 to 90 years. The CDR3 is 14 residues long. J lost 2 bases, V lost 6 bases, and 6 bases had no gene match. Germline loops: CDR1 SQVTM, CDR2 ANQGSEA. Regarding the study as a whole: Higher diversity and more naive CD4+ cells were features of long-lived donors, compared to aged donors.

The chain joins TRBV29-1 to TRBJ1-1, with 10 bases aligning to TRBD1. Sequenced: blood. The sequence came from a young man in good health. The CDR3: CSVGQGRGNTEAFF. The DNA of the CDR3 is TGCAGCGTGGGACAGGGGAGGGGCAACACTGAAGCTTTCTTT.